A selection of T cell receptor beta chains follows, all from one sample in a study of T cell changes during pregnancy in multiple sclerosis. TCRdb's table, derived via immunoSEQ multiplex PCR, lists solely in-frame clones and lacks some. Of around 48,000 clones listed, roughly nine tenths are singletons. The sample consisted of CD8+ T cells from peripheral blood mononuclear cells, taken before pregnancy. Receptors were obtained from a female donor with multiple sclerosis, enrolled in a pregnancy study. Both conserved end residues are part of each CDR3. The order of the fields is J gene, clone size, V gene, D gene, CDR3 protein, CDR3 DNA. A D gene is named only where the DNA matches it firmly. A clone size is listed for some rows: how often the clone was seen (once, few, many), or a class if it is expanded.

TRBJ1-1,once,TRBV4-3,NA,CASSQDRGSTEAFF,TGCGCCAGCAGCCAAGACAGGGGATCAACAGAAGCTTTCTTT
TRBJ1-2,NA,TRBV19,NA,CASSIGPVLYGYTF,TGTGCCAGTAGTATCGGTCCGGTTTTATATGGCTACACCTTC
TRBJ1-5,NA,TRBV11-2,NA,CASSLSDWQPQHF,TGTGCCAGCAGCTTATCCGACTGGCAGCCCCAGCATTTT
TRBJ1-1,NA,TRBV7-4,TRBD1,CASSLARQGIMNTEAFF,TGTGCCAGCAGCTTAGCGAGACAGGGTATTATGAACACTGAAGCTTTCTTT
TRBJ1-1,few,TRBV13,NA,CATRVNTEAFF,TGTGCCACCCGGGTGAACACTGAAGCTTTCTTT
TRBJ2-2,NA,TRBV4-1,NA,CASSQLQGNTGELFF,TGCGCCAGCAGCCAACTACAGGGGAACACCGGGGAGCTGTTTTTT
TRBJ2-3,NA,TRBV4-1,NA,CASSPLRTDTQYF,TGCGCCAGCAGCCCGCTCAGGACAGATACGCAGTATTTT
TRBJ2-7,NA,TRBV15,NA,CAASSDRRGYEQYF,TGTGCCGCCAGCAGTGACCGGCGAGGGTACGAGCAGTACTTC
TRBJ1-6,NA,TRBV7-9,NA,CASGGAGLHF,TGTGCCAGCGGAGGGGCAGGTCTCCACTTT
TRBJ2-7,NA,TRBV7-2,TRBD1,CASSLARDRGLYEQYF,TGTGCCAGCAGCTTAGCCCGGGACAGGGGGCTCTACGAGCAGTACTTC
TRBJ1-2,medium-sized,TRBV27,NA,CASRMLGQPYGYTF,TGTGCCAGCAGGATGCTAGGCCAGCCCTATGGCTACACCTTC
TRBJ1-2,NA,TRBV29-1,NA,CSVLQGDGYTF,TGCAGCGTACTACAGGGAGATGGCTACACCTTC
TRBJ1-1,few,TRBV4-2,TRBD1,CASRQTGVHTEAFF,TGTGCCAGCAGACAGACAGGGGTGCACACTGAAGCTTTCTTT
TRBJ2-1,NA,TRBV4-3,TRBD2,CASSGPGGDEQFF,TGCGCCAGCAGCGGCCCGGGGGGGGATGAGCAGTTCTTC
TRBJ2-1,NA,TRBV7-2,TRBD2,CATAGRGGGGNEQFF,TGTGCCACCGCGGGACGGGGCGGGGGGGGTAATGAGCAGTTCTTC
TRBJ2-1,NA,TRBV15,TRBD1,CATSRPDRDEQFF,TGTGCCACCAGCAGACCGGACAGGGACGAGCAGTTCTTC
TRBJ2-5,NA,TRBV4-2,TRBD1,CASSKPGQGATRYF,TGTGCCAGCAGCAAACCGGGACAGGGGGCGACCCGGTACTTC
TRBJ1-1,NA,TRBV7-6,TRBD1,CASRLGQGETEAFF,TGTGCCAGCAGGTTGGGACAGGGGGAAACTGAAGCTTTCTTT
TRBJ1-3,NA,TRBV13,NA,CASSSPGEAGNTIYF,TGTGCCAGCAGTTCCCCCGGGGAAGCTGGAAACACCATATATTTT
TRBJ1-6,NA,TRBV9,TRBD1,CASSSRGGDSYNSPLHF,TGTGCCAGCAGCTCCCGGGGGGGGGACAGCTATAATTCACCCCTCCACTTT
TRBJ2-7,NA,TRBV5-6,TRBD1,CASRSGTGSHEQYF,TGTGCCAGCAGATCCGGGACAGGGTCCCACGAGCAGTACTTC
TRBJ1-1,few,TRBV4-2,TRBD1,CASLPGQGVGEAFF,TGTGCCAGTTTACCGGGACAGGGGGTCGGTGAAGCTTTCTTT
TRBJ1-4,NA,TRBV4-1,TRBD1,CASSQGGQGKLFF,TGCGCCAGCAGCCAAGGCGGACAGGGGAAACTGTTTTTT
TRBJ1-1,NA,TRBV27,NA,CASIAGNTEAFF,TGTGCCAGCATCGCAGGGAACACTGAAGCTTTCTTT